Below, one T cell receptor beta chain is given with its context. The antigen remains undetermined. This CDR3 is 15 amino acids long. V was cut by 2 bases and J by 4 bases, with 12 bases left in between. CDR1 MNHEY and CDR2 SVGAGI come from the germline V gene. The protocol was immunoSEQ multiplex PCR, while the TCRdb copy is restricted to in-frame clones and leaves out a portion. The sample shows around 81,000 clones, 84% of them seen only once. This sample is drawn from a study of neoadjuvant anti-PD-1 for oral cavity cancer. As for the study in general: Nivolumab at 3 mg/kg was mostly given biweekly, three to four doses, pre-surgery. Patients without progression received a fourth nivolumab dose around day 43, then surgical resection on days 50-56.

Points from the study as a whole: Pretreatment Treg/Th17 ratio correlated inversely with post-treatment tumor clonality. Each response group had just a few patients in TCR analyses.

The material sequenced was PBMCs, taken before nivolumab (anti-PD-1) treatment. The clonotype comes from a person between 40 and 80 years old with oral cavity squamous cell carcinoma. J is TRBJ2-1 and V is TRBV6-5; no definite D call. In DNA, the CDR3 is TGTGCCAGCAGTTACATCAGCGACGGGTACAATGAGCAGTTCTTC. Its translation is CASSYISDGYNEQFF.